This passage covers 8 T cell receptor beta chains from one sample sequenced in a study of T cells after yellow fever vaccination. TCRdb re-derived calls from the 5' RACE reads in MiXCR, one entry per CDR3 protein. The sample consists of approximately 300,000 distinct CDR3 sequences, roughly 7% of them appearing once. This specimen was PBMCs, taken more than 35 days after the first yellow fever vaccination. The receptors here all came from a man younger than 30 who received the YFV17D yellow fever vaccine.

A few counts support this clonotype. The chain carries TRBV11-2 and TRBJ2-1, with 7 bases matching TRBD1. Germline CDR1 is SGHAT and CDR2 is FQNNGV. The CDR3 loop spans 15 amino acids. V shed 3 bases and J 5 bases; nucleotides not matched to a gene: 7. CDR3: CASSFTGVRDNEQFF. CDR3 nucleotide sequence: TGTGCCAGCAGCTTTACAGGGGTGAGGGACAATGAGCAGTTCTTC.

The sample holds a few counts of this clonotype. The V call is TRBV20-1, the J call TRBJ1-6; no clear D gene. Germline V gives CDR1 DFQATT, CDR2 SNEGSKA (reference sequence). Trimming stripped 5 bases from V and 11 bases from J, with 19 bases between. The CDR3 has 14 amino acids. CDR3: CSAPRPAGAAPLHF. CDR3 nucleotide sequence: TGCAGTGCTCCTAGGCCAGCCGGCGCGGCACCCCTCCACTTT.

The J gene is TRBJ2-1, the V gene TRBV5-1; D is unresolved. CDR3 length equals 13 residues. With 4 bases removed from V and 9 bases from J, the gap between germline ends came to 14 bases. CDR1 is SGHRS, CDR2 YFSETQ, per germline. The DNA of the CDR3 is TGCGCCAGCAGCGCCACCCTAGATCTTGAGCAGTTCTTC. This translates into CASSATLDLEQFF.

This clonotype has just a few counts. This chain joins TRBV5-1 and TRBJ2-4, with D tentatively TRBD1 (6 bases). Germline CDR1 is SGHRS and CDR2 is YFSETQ. The V and J ends lost 4 bases and 0 bases respectively, with 11 bases between them. The CDR3 extends over 15 amino acids. The CDR3 coding sequence is TGCGCCAGCAGCGAGGGACAACTAGCCAAAAACATTCAGTACTTC. Translated: CASSEGQLAKNIQYF. Based on the CDR3 plus reference TRBV5-1 and TRBJ2-4, the full variable domain is KAGVTQTPRYLIKTRGQQVTLSCSPISGHRSVSWYQQTPGQGLQFLFEYFSETQRNKGNFPGRFSGRQFSNSRSEMNVSTLELGDSALYLCASSEGQLAKNIQYFGAGTRLSVL.

The chain is built from TRBV20-1 and TRBJ2-5; D is unclear. The germline V and J ends were trimmed by 1 base and 5 bases, with 2 bases remaining between them. From germline, CDR1 is DFQATT and CDR2 SNEGSKA (reference sequence). This CDR3 spans 10 amino acids. The CDR3 protein is CSARGETQYF. DNA for the CDR3: TGCAGTGCTAGAGGGGAGACCCAGTACTTC.

This clonotype was counted a few times. This chain uses TRBV12-3 or TRBV12-4 with TRBJ2-1; a possible D gene is TRBD2 (7 bases). The V end lost 3 bases, the J end lost 10 bases, and 16 bases lay between the germline ends. The CDR3 length is 14 residues. CDR3 coding DNA: TGTGCCAGCAGTTTTATGGGGGGGGCCCGGGAGCAGTTCTTC. This translates into CASSFMGGAREQFF.

This clonotype was counted ten times or more. The V call is TRBV29-1, the J call TRBJ2-5; 12 bases align to TRBD2. Germline assignment: CDR1 SQVTM and CDR2 ANQGSEA. The CDR3 length is 16 residues. The J segment lost 4 bases and the V segment lost 2 bases, leaving 8 bases of the junction unmatched. As DNA, the CDR3 is TGCAGCGTTGAATATGGACTAGCGGGGACGGGAGAGACCCAGTACTTC. Amino acids: CSVEYGLAGTGETQYF.

This clonotype was seen repeatedly, ten times or more. V is TRBV5-8 and J is TRBJ2-1; tentatively, D is TRBD2 (6 bases). V was shortened by 3 bases and J by 0 bases, with 16 bases between the two germline ends. The germline CDR1 and CDR2 sequences are SGHTS and YDEGEE. CDR3 size: 17 residues. CDR3 loop: CASSSGTDLSSYNEQFF. The CDR3 DNA reads as TGTGCCAGCAGCTCTGGGACTGACTTGAGCTCCTACAATGAGCAGTTCTTC.